This T cell receptor (beta chain) appears in the sequencing data of a study of blood T cell repertoires in COVID-19. Study in general: From the United States, Italy and Spain came samples of acute and convalescent COVID-19. In each case, the material was cDNA or gDNA derived from T cells, B-cell-depleted T cells, or PBMCs.

The germline V gene encodes CDR1 SEHNR and CDR2 FQNEAQ (reference sequence). This CDR3 has 15 residues. V was clipped by 4 bases and J by 2 bases; unmatched bases: 2. Symptom resolution, clearance, or two negative PCRs marked the recovered donors of Cohort 3. How the authors handled the data: Amplification with reference gene primers provided the estimates of nucleated cell counts. Sequenced by immunoSEQ multiplex PCR; TCRdb stores in-frame clones only, minus some. The V and J calls and clone size were taken over from that table, and D and trimming were inferred from the DNA. The table lists roughly 300,000 clones, over 75% of them singletons, with roughly 1.1% in the top ten.

The source is a young woman who had recovered from COVID-19. The chain has TRBV7-9 and TRBJ2-1, with 10 bases identical to TRBD2. Input material: PBMCs or T cells enriched from blood (not recorded which). Here the CDR3 reads CASSSLAGTYNEQFF. Here the CDR3 DNA reads TGTGCCAGCAGCTCACTAGCGGGAACCTACAATGAGCAGTTCTTC.